Listed below are T cell receptor beta chains from one sample, sequenced in a study of OX40 agonist ivuxolimab in advanced cancers. The data were produced by immunoSEQ multiplex PCR, yet TCRdb's version contains in-frame clones alone and is incomplete. The profile shows roughly 80,000 clones, around four fifths of them singletons. The material was CD4+ or CD8+ T cells sorted from blood, obtained in a trial of the OX40 agonist ivuxolimab. The receptors come from an adult with an advanced solid tumor such as melanoma, head and neck, liver or kidney cancer. CDR3s include the opening cysteine and the closing phenylalanine or tryptophan. Fields, in order: CDR3 protein, CDR3 DNA, V gene, J gene, clone size, D gene. The D gene is left open where the match is weak. The size of a clone is reported for some rows only, either as once, few or many, or as a class for expanded clones.

CDR3: CASSTGTGATNEKLFF
DNA: TGCGCCAGCAGCACAGGAACAGGGGCAACTAATGAAAAACTGTTTTTT
V: TRBV5-1
J: TRBJ1-4
size: .
D: TRBD1

CDR3: CAISEAGTVYQETQYF
DNA: TGTGCCATCAGTGAGGCCGGGACAGTGTACCAAGAGACCCAGTACTTC
V: TRBV10-3
J: TRBJ2-5
size: .
D: TRBD1

CDR3: CAGGARVRGETQYF
DNA: TGTGCCGGGGGGGCCCGGGTTAGAGGAGAGACCCAGTACTTC
V: TRBV2
J: TRBJ2-5
size: .
D: .

CDR3: CATSREEEAYEQYF
DNA: TGTGCCACCAGCAGGGAAGAAGAGGCCTACGAGCAGTACTTC
V: TRBV15
J: TRBJ2-7
size: .
D: .

CDR3: CASSSPGLETDTQYF
DNA: TGTGCCAGCAGCTCTCCGGGACTAGAAACAGATACGCAGTATTTT
V: TRBV7-9
J: TRBJ2-3
size: .
D: TRBD2

CDR3: CASSYVSGSGYEQYF
DNA: TGTGCCAGCAGTTACGTCAGCGGGAGTGGCTACGAGCAGTACTTC
V: TRBV28
J: TRBJ2-7
size: once
D: TRBD2

CDR3: CASSIRRQPQHF
DNA: TGTGCCAGTAGTATTAGAAGGCAGCCCCAGCATTTT
V: TRBV19
J: TRBJ1-5
size: .
D: .

CDR3: CASRKTDYEQYF
DNA: TGTGCCAGCAGAAAGACAGACTACGAGCAGTACTTC
V: TRBV27
J: TRBJ2-7
size: .
D: .

CDR3: CATSRGPGGSPLHF
DNA: TGTGCCACCAGCAGAGGACCGGGGGGCTCACCCCTCCACTTT
V: TRBV15
J: TRBJ1-6
size: .
D: .

CDR3: CASSPSRVPSISGANVLTF
DNA: TGTGCCAGCAGCCCCTCCCGGGTTCCCTCTATCTCTGGGGCCAACGTCCTGACTTTC
V: TRBV7-6
J: TRBJ2-6
size: .
D: .

CDR3: CAWSVTSGTYNEQFF
DNA: TGTGCCTGGAGTGTTACTAGCGGGACTTACAATGAGCAGTTCTTC
V: TRBV30
J: TRBJ2-1
size: .
D: TRBD2

CDR3: CATSRGTRHNEQFF
DNA: TGTGCCACCAGCAGAGGGACTCGACACAATGAGCAGTTCTTC
V: TRBV15
J: TRBJ2-1
size: .
D: .

CDR3: CASSEMASVDF
DNA: TGTGCCAGCAGTGAGATGGCTAGCGTAGACTTC
V: TRBV2
J: TRBJ2-7
size: .
D: .

CDR3: CASGLVLGGEYNEQFF
DNA: TGTGCTAGTGGTTTGGTACTGGGGGGTGAATACAATGAGCAGTTCTTC
V: TRBV12-5
J: TRBJ2-1
size: .
D: .

CDR3: CASSAQVHSWGYTF
DNA: TGTGCCAGCAGTGCCCAAGTGCACAGTTGGGGCTACACCTTC
V: TRBV6-1
J: TRBJ1-2
size: once
D: .

CDR3: CASSYSIAVQETQYF
DNA: TGTGCCAGCAGTTACTCGATAGCGGTCCAAGAGACCCAGTACTTC
V: TRBV6-5
J: TRBJ2-5
size: .
D: .

CDR3: CASSLGPPGQNNQPQHF
DNA: TGTGCCAGCAGTTTAGGCCCTCCCGGACAGAACAATCAGCCCCAGCATTTT
V: TRBV28
J: TRBJ1-5
size: .
D: .

CDR3: CASSLAGQDYNSPLHF
DNA: TGTGCCAGCAGCTTAGCAGGACAGGACTATAATTCACCCCTCCACTTT
V: TRBV7-6
J: TRBJ1-6
size: .
D: TRBD1

CDR3: CASSFPGGYNEQFF
DNA: TGTGCCAGCAGTTTCCCGGGAGGCTACAATGAGCAGTTCTTC
V: TRBV28
J: TRBJ2-1
size: .
D: TRBD2

CDR3: CASRQGPAFGGNQPQHF
DNA: TGTGCCAGCCGACAGGGCCCGGCTTTTGGGGGCAATCAGCCCCAGCATTTT
V: TRBV2
J: TRBJ1-5
size: .
D: TRBD1

CDR3: CASSDPGLVNNEQFF
DNA: TGTGCCAGTAGTGACCCGGGACTCGTAAACAATGAGCAGTTCTTC
V: TRBV19
J: TRBJ2-1
size: .
D: .

CDR3: CASSESGIYGYTF
DNA: TGCGCCAGCAGTGAGTCGGGCATATATGGCTACACCTTC
V: TRBV10-2
J: TRBJ1-2
size: .
D: .

CDR3: CAWNPGTNEKLFF
DNA: TGTGCCTGGAACCCCGGGACTAATGAAAAACTGTTTTTT
V: TRBV30
J: TRBJ1-4
size: .
D: .

CDR3: CATSRDPTGNTIYF
DNA: TGTGCCACCAGCAGGGATCCTACTGGAAACACCATATATTTT
V: TRBV15
J: TRBJ1-3
size: once
D: .

CDR3: CATPSRNSSYNSPLHF
DNA: TGTGCCACCCCTTCCCGGAACAGCTCCTATAATTCACCCCTCCACTTT
V: TRBV28
J: TRBJ1-6
size: .
D: .

CDR3: CASSEGGRRGTEAFF
DNA: TGTGCCAGCAGTGAAGGGGGGAGGCGAGGCACTGAAGCTTTCTTT
V: TRBV2
J: TRBJ1-1
size: once
D: .

CDR3: CASSLARNTEAFF
DNA: TGTGCCAGCAGTTTGGCTAGGAACACTGAAGCTTTCTTT
V: TRBV6-5
J: TRBJ1-1
size: once
D: .